These T cell receptor beta chains were read from a single sample in a study of blood T cells in healthy people across ages. TCRdb used MiXCR to reprocess the 5' RACE reads, holding one entry per CDR3 protein. The sample contains hundreds of thousands of distinct CDR3 sequences, more than 55% of which appear only once. Sequenced: blood. The receptor set was obtained from a middle-aged man in good health. Each CDR3 is given with its conserved first and last residue. The order of the fields is CDR3 protein, CDR3 DNA, D gene, clone size, J gene, V gene. A D gene is named only where the DNA matches it firmly. Some rows mark clone size as missing; the rest say once, few, many or name a class of expanded clone.

cdr3_aa: CASTSSGRLADTQYF
cdr3_nt: TGCGCCAGCACCTCAAGCGGGAGGCTCGCAGATACGCAGTATTTT
d_call: TRBD2
clone_size: few
j_call: TRBJ2-3
v_call: TRBV4-1

cdr3_aa: CSVRDTLVAEAFF
cdr3_nt: TGCAGCGTTAGGGACACCCTTGTCGCTGAAGCTTTCTTT
d_call: NA
clone_size: NA
j_call: TRBJ1-1
v_call: TRBV29-1

cdr3_aa: CASRVTTDTQYF
cdr3_nt: TGCGCCAGCAGGGTTACAACAGATACGCAGTATTTT
d_call: NA
clone_size: few
j_call: TRBJ2-3
v_call: TRBV5-1

cdr3_aa: CASSLFHQDQETQYF
cdr3_nt: TGTGCCAGCAGCTTATTTCACCAGGATCAAGAGACCCAGTACTTC
d_call: NA
clone_size: NA
j_call: TRBJ2-5
v_call: TRBV11-2

cdr3_aa: CAISEVGSLHEQYF
cdr3_nt: TGTGCCATCAGTGAGGTGGGTTCGCTGCACGAGCAGTACTTC
d_call: NA
clone_size: NA
j_call: TRBJ2-7
v_call: TRBV10-3

cdr3_aa: CASRLRLAAVPGGLEQFF
cdr3_nt: NA
d_call: NA
clone_size: few
j_call: TRBJ2-1
v_call: TRBV11-1

cdr3_aa: CASSVEDFYEQYF
cdr3_nt: TGTGCCAGCAGCGTAGAGGACTTCTACGAGCAGTACTTC
d_call: NA
clone_size: few
j_call: TRBJ2-7
v_call: TRBV9

cdr3_aa: CASSPGLAGGGEQYF
cdr3_nt: TGTGCCAGCAGCCCGGGACTAGCGGGAGGCGGTGAGCAGTACTTC
d_call: TRBD2
clone_size: few
j_call: TRBJ2-5
v_call: TRBV7-9

cdr3_aa: CASSLLVRTDTQYF
cdr3_nt: TGTGCCAGCAGCCTACTAGTTAGGACAGATACGCAGTATTTT
d_call: NA
clone_size: NA
j_call: TRBJ2-3
v_call: TRBV14

cdr3_aa: CASSPEMDRGNYGYTF
cdr3_nt: TGTGCCAGCAGTCCCGAAATGGACAGGGGAAACTATGGCTACACCTTC
d_call: TRBD1
clone_size: once
j_call: TRBJ1-2
v_call: TRBV28

cdr3_aa: CASSFGGREEKLFF
cdr3_nt: TGTGCCAGCAGCTTCGGGGGAAGGGAGGAAAAACTGTTTTTT
d_call: NA
clone_size: NA
j_call: TRBJ1-4
v_call: TRBV7-2

cdr3_aa: CASSSRTSAIHNEQFF
cdr3_nt: TGTGCCAGCAGCTCCCGGACTAGCGCGATACACAATGAGCAGTTCTTC
d_call: TRBD2
clone_size: NA
j_call: TRBJ2-1
v_call: TRBV7-2

cdr3_aa: CASSHSGTGDHGYTF
cdr3_nt: TGTGCCAGCTCACATTCCGGGACAGGGGATCATGGCTACACCTTC
d_call: TRBD1
clone_size: NA
j_call: TRBJ1-2
v_call: TRBV18

cdr3_aa: CASSSGLIGVPSTDTQYF
cdr3_nt: TGCGCCAGCAGCTCGGGACTAATAGGGGTACCGAGCACAGATACGCAGTATTTT
d_call: TRBD2
clone_size: NA
j_call: TRBJ2-3
v_call: TRBV5-1

cdr3_aa: CAISADGIQPQHF
cdr3_nt: TGTGCCATCAGTGCCGATGGGATCCAGCCCCAGCATTTT
d_call: NA
clone_size: NA
j_call: TRBJ1-5
v_call: TRBV10-3

cdr3_aa: CASSPRGAGSYEQYF
cdr3_nt: TGTGCCAGCAGCCCCCGTGGGGCGGGATCCTACGAGCAGTACTTC
d_call: NA
clone_size: NA
j_call: TRBJ2-7
v_call: TRBV28